This T cell receptor beta chain was captured by sequencing in a study of regulatory T cells in long-lasting Graves disease. Study information: New Graves' disease cases had less than 3 months of antithyroid drugs. Overall study findings and caveats: Shared public clonotypes totalled 2,741 in persistent patients, compared with around 930 in new patients.

At least ten counts were recorded for this clonotype. Antigen unknown. Time point defined: newly diagnosed GD, antithyroid drugs for less than 3 months. After RNA was extracted from PBMCs, the TCR library was made from it. Graves' disease diagnoses followed American Thyroid Association guidelines. The TCR beta library used iRepertoire HTBI primers with Arm-PCR amplification of CDR3. TCRdb analysed the multiplex PCR reads with MiXCR anew, one entry per CDR3 protein. Among approximately 350,000 distinct CDR3 sequences listed, around 15% were seen once. This sample was also put to use in a study of T cells in Graves' hyperthyroidism and ophthalmopathy.

The source is a young woman with Graves disease. The sequenced sample was peripheral blood mononuclear cells (PBMCs), obtained at new diagnosis, from a patient treated with antithyroid drugs.

The CDR3 DNA follows: TGTGCCAGCTCACCCCTCCAGACAGGCCGTAACTATGGCTACACCTTC. Protein: CASSPLQTGRNYGYTF. The chain carries TRBV18 and TRBJ1-2, with D possibly TRBD1 on 6 matching bases. Trimming took 3 bases from V and 1 from J, leaving 15 bases between them. The length of the CDR3 is 16 residues. Germline V gives CDR1 KGHSH, CDR2 LQKENI.